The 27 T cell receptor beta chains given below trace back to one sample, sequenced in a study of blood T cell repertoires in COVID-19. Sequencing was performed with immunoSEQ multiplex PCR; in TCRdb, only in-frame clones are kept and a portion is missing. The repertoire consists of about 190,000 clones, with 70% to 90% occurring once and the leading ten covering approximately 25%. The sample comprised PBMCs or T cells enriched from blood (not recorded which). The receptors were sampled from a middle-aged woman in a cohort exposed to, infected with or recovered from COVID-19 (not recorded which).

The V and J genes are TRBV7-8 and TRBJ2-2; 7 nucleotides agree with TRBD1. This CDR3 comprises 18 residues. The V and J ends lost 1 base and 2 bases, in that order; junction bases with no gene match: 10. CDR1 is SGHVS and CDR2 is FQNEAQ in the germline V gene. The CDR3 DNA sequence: TGTGCCAGCAGCTTAGGGGCATACGGGACAGACAACACCGGGGAGCTGTTTTTT. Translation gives CASSLGAYGTDNTGELFF.

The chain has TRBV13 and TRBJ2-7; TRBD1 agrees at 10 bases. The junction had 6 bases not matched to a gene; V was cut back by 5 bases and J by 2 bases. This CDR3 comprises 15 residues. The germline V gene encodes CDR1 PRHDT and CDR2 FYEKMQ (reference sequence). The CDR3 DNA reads TGTGCCAGCAGCCAGGGACAGGGGCGTCCCTACGAGCAGTACTTC. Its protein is CASSQGQGRPYEQYF.

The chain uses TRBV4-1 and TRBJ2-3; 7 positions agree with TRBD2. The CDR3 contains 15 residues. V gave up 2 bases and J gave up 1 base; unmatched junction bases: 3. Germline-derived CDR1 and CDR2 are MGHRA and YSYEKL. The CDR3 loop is CASSQIAGGTDTQYF. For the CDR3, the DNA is TGCGCCAGCAGCCAAATAGCGGGTGGCACAGATACGCAGTATTTT.

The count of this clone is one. CDR3 nucleotide sequence: TGTGCCAGCAGCTTAGCGGAAGGCAGGGGAAGGTACGAGCAGTACTTC. Translated: CASSLAEGRGRYEQYF. This sequence joins TRBV7-9 and TRBJ2-7, with D possibly matching TRBD1 (6 bases). This CDR3 is built from 16 residues. V was clipped by 0 bases and J by 4 bases, with 16 bases between them. CDR1 is SEHNR, CDR2 FQNEAQ, per germline (reference sequence). Looking up the rest from reference TRBV7-9 and TRBJ2-7 gives the full variable domain: DTGVSQNPRHKITKRGQNVTFRCDPISEHNRLYWYRQTLGQGPEFLTYFQNEAQLEKSRLLSDRFSAERPKGSFSTLEIQRTEQGDSAMYLCASSLAEGRGRYEQYFGPGTRLTVT.

CDR3 protein: CASSYLDRGEWETQYF. The CDR3 DNA reads as TGTGCCAGCAGTTACCTGGACAGGGGTGAATGGGAGACCCAGTACTTC. V gene TRBV6-2 or TRBV6-3 combines with J gene TRBJ2-5, with 9 bases fitting TRBD1. The CDR3 contains 16 residues. The junction had 9 bases not matched to a gene; V was cut back by 2 bases and J by 5 bases. Germline V CDR1 and CDR2: MNHEY, SVGEGT.

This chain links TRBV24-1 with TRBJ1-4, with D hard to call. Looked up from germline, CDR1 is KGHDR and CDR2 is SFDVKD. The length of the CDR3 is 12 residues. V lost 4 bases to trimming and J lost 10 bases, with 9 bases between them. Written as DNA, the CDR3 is TGTGCCACCAGTGACCGCGGTGGAAAACTGTTTTTT. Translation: CATSDRGGKLFF.

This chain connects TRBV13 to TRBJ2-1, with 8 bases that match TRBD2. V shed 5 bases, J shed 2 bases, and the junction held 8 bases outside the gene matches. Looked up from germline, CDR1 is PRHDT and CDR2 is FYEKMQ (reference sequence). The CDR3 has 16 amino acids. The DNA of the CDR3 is TGTGCCAGCAGCCCTAACGGGAGGGCGGCCTACAATGAGCAGTTCTTC. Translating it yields CASSPNGRAAYNEQFF. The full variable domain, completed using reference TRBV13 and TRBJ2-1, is AAGVIQSPRHLIKEKRETATLKCYPIPRHDTVYWYQQGPGQDPQFLISFYEKMQSDKGSIPDRFSAQQFSDYHSELNMSSLELGDSALYFCASSPNGRAAYNEQFFGPGTRLTVL.

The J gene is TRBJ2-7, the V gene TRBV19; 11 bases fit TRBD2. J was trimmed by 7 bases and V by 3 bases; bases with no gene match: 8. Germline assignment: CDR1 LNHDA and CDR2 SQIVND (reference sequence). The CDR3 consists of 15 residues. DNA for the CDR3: TGTGCCAGTAGTATCTATAGCGGGAGGGCCAAAGAGCAGTACTTC. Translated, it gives CASSIYSGRAKEQYF. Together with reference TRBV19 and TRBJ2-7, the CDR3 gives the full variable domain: DGGITQSPKYLFRKEGQNVTLSCEQNLNHDAMYWYRQDPGQGLRLIYYSQIVNDFQKGDIAEGYSVSREKKESFPLTVTSAQKNPTAFYLCASSIYSGRAKEQYFGPGTRLTVT.

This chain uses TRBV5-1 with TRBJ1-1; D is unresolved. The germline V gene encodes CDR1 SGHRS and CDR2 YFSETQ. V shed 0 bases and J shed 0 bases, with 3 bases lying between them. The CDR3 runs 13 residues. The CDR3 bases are TGCGCCAGCAGCTTGGGAGTGAACACTGAAGCTTTCTTT. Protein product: CASSLGVNTEAFF.

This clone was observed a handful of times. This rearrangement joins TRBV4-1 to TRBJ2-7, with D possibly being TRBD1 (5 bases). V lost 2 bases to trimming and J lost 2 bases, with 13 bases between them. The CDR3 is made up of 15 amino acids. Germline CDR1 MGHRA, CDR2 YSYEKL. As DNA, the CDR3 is TGCGCCAGCAGCCAAATCGACAGTAATCCCTACGAGCAGTACTTC. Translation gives CASSQIDSNPYEQYF.

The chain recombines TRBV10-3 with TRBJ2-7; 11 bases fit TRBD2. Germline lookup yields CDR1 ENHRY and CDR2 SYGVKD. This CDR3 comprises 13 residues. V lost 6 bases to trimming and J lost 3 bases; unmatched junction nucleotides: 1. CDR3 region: CAIRGLADYEQYF. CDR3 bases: TGTGCCATCAGGGGACTAGCGGACTACGAGCAGTACTTC.

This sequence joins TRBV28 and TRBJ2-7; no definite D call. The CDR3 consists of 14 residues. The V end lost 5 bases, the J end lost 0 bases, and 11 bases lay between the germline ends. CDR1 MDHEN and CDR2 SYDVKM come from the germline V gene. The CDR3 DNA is TGTGCCAGCAGTCGCGAAGTGAACTCCTACGAGCAGTACTTC. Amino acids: CASSREVNSYEQYF.

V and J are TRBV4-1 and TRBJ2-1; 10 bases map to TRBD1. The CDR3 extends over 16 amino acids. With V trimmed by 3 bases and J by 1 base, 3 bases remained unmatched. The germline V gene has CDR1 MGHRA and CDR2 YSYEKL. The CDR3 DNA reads TGCGCCAGCAGCCAGGACAGGGGGACGTCCTACAATGAGCAGTTCTTC. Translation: CASSQDRGTSYNEQFF.

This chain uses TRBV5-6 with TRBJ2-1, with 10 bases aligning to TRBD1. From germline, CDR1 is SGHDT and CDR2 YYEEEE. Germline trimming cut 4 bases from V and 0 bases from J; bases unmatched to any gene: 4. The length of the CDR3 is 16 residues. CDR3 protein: CASSRGQGGSYNEQFF. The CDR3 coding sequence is TGTGCCAGCAGCAGAGGACAGGGGGGCTCCTACAATGAGCAGTTCTTC.

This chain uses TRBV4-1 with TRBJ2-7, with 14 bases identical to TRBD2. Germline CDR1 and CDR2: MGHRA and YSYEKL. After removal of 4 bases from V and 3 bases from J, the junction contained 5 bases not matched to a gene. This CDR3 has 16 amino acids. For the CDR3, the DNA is TGCGCCAGCAGCCTATCGGGACTAGCGGGGGTCTACGAGCAGTACTTC. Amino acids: CASSLSGLAGVYEQYF.

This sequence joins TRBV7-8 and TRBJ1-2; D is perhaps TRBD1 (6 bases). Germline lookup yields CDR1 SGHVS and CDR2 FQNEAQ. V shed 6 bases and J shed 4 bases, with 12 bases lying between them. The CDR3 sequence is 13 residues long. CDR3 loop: CASRAARGYGYTF. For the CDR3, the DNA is TGTGCCAGCAGGGCGGCCAGGGGCTATGGCTACACCTTC.

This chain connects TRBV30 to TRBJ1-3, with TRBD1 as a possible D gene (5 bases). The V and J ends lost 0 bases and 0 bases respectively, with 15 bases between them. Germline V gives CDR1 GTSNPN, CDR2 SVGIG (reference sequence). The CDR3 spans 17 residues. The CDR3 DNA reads TGTGCCTGGAGTGTAGACGACAGACAAATCTCTGGAAACACCATATATTTT. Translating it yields CAWSVDDRQISGNTIYF.

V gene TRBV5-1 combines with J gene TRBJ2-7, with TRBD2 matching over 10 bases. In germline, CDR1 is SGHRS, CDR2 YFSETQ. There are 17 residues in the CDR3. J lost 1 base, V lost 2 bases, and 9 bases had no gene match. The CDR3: CASSFPPTSGESYEQYF. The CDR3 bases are TGCGCCAGCAGCTTCCCCCCAACTAGCGGGGAATCCTACGAGCAGTACTTC.

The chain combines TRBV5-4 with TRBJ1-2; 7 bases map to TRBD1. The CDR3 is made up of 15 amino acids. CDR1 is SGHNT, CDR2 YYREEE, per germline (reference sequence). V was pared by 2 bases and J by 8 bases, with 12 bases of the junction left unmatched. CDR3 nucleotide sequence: TGTGCCAGCAGCTTCAGGCGACAGGGCCAGGGAGGCTACACCTTC. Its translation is CASSFRRQGQGGYTF.

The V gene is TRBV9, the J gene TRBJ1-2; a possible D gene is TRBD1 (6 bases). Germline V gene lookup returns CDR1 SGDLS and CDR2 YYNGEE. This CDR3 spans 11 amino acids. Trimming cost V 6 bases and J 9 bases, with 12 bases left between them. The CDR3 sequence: CASNSDRSYTF. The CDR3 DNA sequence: TGTGCCAGCAACTCTGACAGGAGCTACACCTTC.

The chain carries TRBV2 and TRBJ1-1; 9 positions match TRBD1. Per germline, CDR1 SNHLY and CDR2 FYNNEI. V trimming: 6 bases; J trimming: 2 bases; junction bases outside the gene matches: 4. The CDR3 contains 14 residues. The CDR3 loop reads CASRTTGGNTEAFF. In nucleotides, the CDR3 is TGTGCCAGCAGGACGACAGGGGGAAACACTGAAGCTTTCTTT.

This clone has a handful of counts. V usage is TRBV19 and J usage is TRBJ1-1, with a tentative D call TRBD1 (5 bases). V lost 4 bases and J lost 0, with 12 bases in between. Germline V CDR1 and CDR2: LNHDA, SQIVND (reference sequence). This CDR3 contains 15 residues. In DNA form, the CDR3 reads TGTGCCAGTAGTACATACCAGGGCGTGAACACTGAAGCTTTCTTT. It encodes CASSTYQGVNTEAFF.

CDR3 sequence (DNA): TGTGCCAGCAGGGGGACAGGGTCTAACTATGGCTACACCTTC. This sequence encodes CASRGTGSNYGYTF. The rearrangement links TRBV6-5 to TRBJ1-2, with 9 bases lining up with TRBD1. The germline V gene has CDR1 MNHEY and CDR2 SVGAGI. CDR3 length equals 14 residues. The junction had 2 bases not matched to a gene; V was cut back by 6 bases and J by 0 bases.

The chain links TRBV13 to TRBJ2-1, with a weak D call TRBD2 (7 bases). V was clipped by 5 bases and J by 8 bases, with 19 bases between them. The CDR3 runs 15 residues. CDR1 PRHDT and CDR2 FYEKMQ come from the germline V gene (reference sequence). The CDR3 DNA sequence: TGTGCCAGCAGCCTACGGTGGGAGGGGGGAGATGAGCAGTTCTTC. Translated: CASSLRWEGGDEQFF.

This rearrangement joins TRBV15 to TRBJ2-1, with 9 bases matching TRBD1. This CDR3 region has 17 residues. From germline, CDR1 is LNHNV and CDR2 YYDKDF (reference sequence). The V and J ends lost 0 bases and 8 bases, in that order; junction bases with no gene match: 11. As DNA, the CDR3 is TGTGCCACCAGCAGAGAATCGTATATACAGGGGGCGGATGAGCAGTTCTTC. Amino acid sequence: CATSRESYIQGADEQFF.

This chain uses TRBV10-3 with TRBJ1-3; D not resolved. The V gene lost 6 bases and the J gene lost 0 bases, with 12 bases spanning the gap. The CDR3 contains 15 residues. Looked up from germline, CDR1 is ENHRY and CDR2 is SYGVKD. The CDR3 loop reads CAISRDTLSGNTIYF. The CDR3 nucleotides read TGTGCCATCAGCCGAGACACACTCTCTGGAAACACCATATATTTT.

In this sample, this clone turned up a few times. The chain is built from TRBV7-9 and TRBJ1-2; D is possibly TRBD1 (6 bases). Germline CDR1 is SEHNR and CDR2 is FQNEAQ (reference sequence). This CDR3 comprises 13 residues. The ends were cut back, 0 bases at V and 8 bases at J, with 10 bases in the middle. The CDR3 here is CASSLAGQQGYTF. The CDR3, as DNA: TGTGCCAGCAGCTTAGCCGGACAGCAAGGCTACACCTTC. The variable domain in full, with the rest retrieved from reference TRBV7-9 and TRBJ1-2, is DTGVSQNPRHKITKRGQNVTFRCDPISEHNRLYWYRQTLGQGPEFLTYFQNEAQLEKSRLLSDRFSAERPKGSFSTLEIQRTEQGDSAMYLCASSLAGQQGYTFGSGTRLTVV.